This T cell receptor beta chain is from a study of blood T cell repertoires in COVID-19. Study context: Acute and convalescent COVID-19 samples came from the United States, Italy and Spain. From T cells, B-cell-depleted T cells, or PBMCs came the material, which was cDNA or gDNA.

Germline V lookup: CDR1 SGHDT, CDR2 YYEEEE. The V and J ends lost 4 bases and 5 bases, in that order; junction bases with no gene match: 3. The CDR3 extends over 14 amino acids. How the authors handled the data: Amplification of reference gene primers was used by the study to estimate nucleated cell counts. This table comes from immunoSEQ multiplex PCR, and its TCRdb copy is limited to in-frame clones, with some not included. V, J and clone size were drawn from that table, and D and trimming were deduced from the DNA. The table shows 250,000 or so clones, with 85% to 90% occurring only once. The TCR comes from a woman in her thirties or forties who had recovered from COVID-19. This chain joins TRBV5-6 and TRBJ2-5; TRBD1 matches at 12 bases. Sequenced material: peripheral blood. CDR3 protein: CASSGDRGLETQYF. The CDR3 DNA reads as TGTGCCAGCAGCGGGGACAGGGGGCTTGAGACCCAGTACTTC.